The T cell receptor beta chain described here comes from a study of tumor and adjacent non-tumor tissue in lung cancer. Study-level information: Histology: 12 adenocarcinoma, a couple of squamous cell carcinoma, 1 small cell lung cancer.

A modified ARM-PCR protocol with three rounds of nested PCR amplified TCRbeta. TCRdb independently ran MiXCR on the multiplex PCR reads; one entry per CDR3 protein. The table has fewer than 130,000 distinct CDR3 sequences, approximately 87% seen once. Overall study findings and caveats: Normal lung showed higher cumulative top 100 clone frequency than tumor.

This sample's RNA came from whole unsorted tissue. Notes on this clonotype: Its specificity is unknown. The conserved phenylalanine or tryptophan is not found at the CDR3 terminus, so this likely reflects a read error. The limits of the CDR3 on the DNA are not certain, so only TCRdb's listed CDR3 is given.

Both ends counted, the CDR3 spans 16 residues. Germline CDR1 and CDR2: SGHNT and YENEEA. The origin of this receptor is a man in his sixties or seventies with non-small cell lung cancer. Material: lung tumor tissue. The chain couples TRBV11-3 to TRBJ1-1. The CDR3 sequence: CASSLSSIRMNTEALI.